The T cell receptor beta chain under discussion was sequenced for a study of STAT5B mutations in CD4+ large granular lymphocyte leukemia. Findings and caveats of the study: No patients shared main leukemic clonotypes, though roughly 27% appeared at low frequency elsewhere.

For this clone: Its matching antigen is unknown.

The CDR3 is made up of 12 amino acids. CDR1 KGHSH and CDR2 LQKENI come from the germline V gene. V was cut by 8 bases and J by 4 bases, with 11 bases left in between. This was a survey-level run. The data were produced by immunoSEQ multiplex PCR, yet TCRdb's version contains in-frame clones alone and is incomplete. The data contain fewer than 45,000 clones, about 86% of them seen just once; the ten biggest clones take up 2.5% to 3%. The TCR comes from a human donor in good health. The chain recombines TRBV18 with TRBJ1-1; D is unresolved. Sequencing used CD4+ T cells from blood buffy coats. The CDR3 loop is CASAILGTEAFF. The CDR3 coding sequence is TGTGCCAGCGCAATACTTGGCACTGAAGCTTTCTTT.